These 3 T cell receptor beta chains were sequenced from one sample in a study of blood T cells in healthy people across ages. Primers used in a second PCR of roughly 6 to 12 cycles were a sample-barcoded 5' primer and a J-beta primer mix. TCRdb independently ran MiXCR on the 5' RACE reads; one entry per CDR3 protein. This table holds about 290,000 distinct CDR3 sequences, roughly 26% found once. Input material: blood. The receptor set was obtained from an older woman in good health.

This clonotype has only a few counts. The rearrangement uses TRBV5-1 and TRBJ2-3; 8 bases are a match to TRBD1. The germline CDR1 and CDR2 sequences are SGHRS and YFSETQ. The CDR3 runs to 16 residues. V was pared by 4 bases and J by 1 base, with 8 bases of the junction left unmatched. The chain's CDR3 is CASSGQGGGGTDTQYF. CDR3 nucleotide sequence: TGCGCCAGCAGCGGACAGGGTGGAGGGGGCACAGATACGCAGTATTTT.

This clonotype has a handful of counts. The gene calls are TRBV7-2 and TRBJ2-7; no clear D gene. Germline V gene data show CDR1 as SGHTA and CDR2 as FQGNSA. This CDR3 comprises 11 residues. Trimming pared 5 bases from V and 9 bases from J, leaving 11 bases between. The CDR3 nucleotides read TGTGCCAGCAGCCTTACTACGGGGCAGTACTTC. Translation: CASSLTTGQYF. The full variable domain, rest sourced from reference TRBV7-2 and TRBJ2-7, is GAGVSQSPSNKVTEKGKDVELRCDPISGHTALYWYRQSLGQGLEFLIYFQGNSAPDKSGLPSDRFSAERTGGSVSTLTIQRTQQEDSAVYLCASSLTTGQYFGPGTRLTVT.

The V and J genes are TRBV23-1 and TRBJ2-5, with D unresolved. TRBV23-1 is an open reading frame whose function is uncertain. The ends were cut back, 11 bases at V and 3 bases at J, with 13 bases in the middle. This CDR3 is built from 12 residues. The CDR3 loop reads CAGMGGKETQYF. The CDR3 DNA reads as TGCGCCGGGATGGGCGGAAAAGAGACCCAGTACTTC.